This T cell receptor beta chain is drawn from a study of blood T cells in healthy people across ages. Alongside a J-beta primer mix, a sample-barcoded 5' primer served in a second PCR lasting roughly 7 to 12 cycles. Each CDR3 protein is one row after TCRdb ran MiXCR on the 5' RACE reads. This sample has hundreds of thousands of distinct CDR3 sequences; 40% to 45% occur once, and the top ten carry about 32%. The receptor's source is an elderly man in good health. Sequencing was carried out using blood.

The CDR3 protein is CASSPAGQPTNEKLFF. The CDR3 DNA sequence: TGTGCCAGCAGCCCGGCGGGACAGCCAACTAATGAAAAACTGTTTTTT. This chain uses TRBV7-9 with TRBJ1-4; 7 bases align to TRBD1. J lost 0 bases, V lost 5 bases, and 6 bases had no gene match. The CDR3 is made up of 16 amino acids. Per the germline V gene, CDR1 is SEHNR and CDR2 is FQNEAQ (reference sequence).